A selection of T cell receptor beta chains follows, all from one sample in a study of human T cells and chemical hapten exposure. MiXCR, run by TCRdb on the RACE reads, gives a single entry per CDR3 protein. Of about 120,000 distinct CDR3 sequences in the sample, over 10% are singletons; the top ten hold around 1.4%. The sequencing used whole blood, collected in connection with sensitization to the hapten diphenylcyclopropenone (DPC). All receptors come from a woman aged 45 to 65 with alopecia areata. Some clones in this sample may be carry-over from other donors' samples. The CDR3 runs from the conserved cysteine through the conserved F or W. The D gene is left open where the match is weak. Size values are once, few and many counts, or a class for expanded clones, and some rows have none.

- TRBD1 TRBJ1-2 TRBV28 TGTGCCAGCAGTCAGACAGGGAGGGCCTATGGCTACACCTTC CASSQTGRAYGYTF
many - TRBJ1-2 TRBV2 TGTGCCAGCAGGAGGCCAACAGGGATTAACTATGGCTACACCTTC CASRRPTGINYGYTF
- TRBD1 TRBJ2-1 TRBV4-3 TGCGCCAGCAGCCAGGGGATCGGGACAGGGAACAATGAGCAGTTCTTC CASSQGIGTGNNEQFF
- TRBD1 TRBJ2-2 TRBV20-1 TGCAGTGCGGCAGGGGGCGCGTGGACCGGGGAGCTGTTTTTT CSAAGGAWTGELFF
few - TRBJ2-6 TRBV6-2/TRBV6-3 TGTGCCAGCTCAGGGGGGTTCTCTGGGGCCAACGTCCTGACTTTC CASSGGFSGANVLTF
- - TRBJ1-2 TRBV29-1 TGCAGCGGGGGGAGCCTTTATGGCCACACCTTC CSGGSLYGHTF
many TRBD2 TRBJ2-4 TRBV20-1 TGCAGTGCTGAGGGACTAGCGGTAGCCAAAAACATTCAGTACTTC CSAEGLAVAKNIQYF
- TRBD2 TRBJ2-7 TRBV20-1 TGCAGTGCTAGACGGCGGGAGGCGTGGTCCTACGAGCAGTACTTC CSARRREAWSYEQYF
few TRBD2 TRBJ2-1 TRBV18 TGTGCCAGCTCACCTCGTGGACTAGAAATATACAATGAGCAGTTCTTC CASSPRGLEIYNEQFF
- - TRBJ1-3 TRBV27 TGTGCCAGCAGTCCTAGCGGCTCCACGAACACCATATATTTT CASSPSGSTNTIYF
- TRBD2 TRBJ2-4 TRBV7-2 TGTGCCAGCAGCCGAAGAGCGGGGGTTGGTGCGGACATTCAGTACTTC CASSRRAGVGADIQYF
few - TRBJ2-2 TRBV2 TGTGCCAGCAGTGAAAGCAGACAGTACACCGGGGAGCTGTTTTTT CASSESRQYTGELFF
- - TRBJ2-5 TRBV5-1 TGCGCCAGCAGCTTGGAAAGTCCCATGGCGGAGACCCAGTACTTC CASSLESPMAETQYF
many - TRBJ2-3 TRBV5-5 TGTGCCAGCAGCATACCCAGAGGCTCGGGAGATACGCAGTATTTT CASSIPRGSGDTQYF
- - TRBJ2-7 TRBV29-1 TGCAGCGTTGACGGGGATGCCGGGTACGAGCAGTACTTC CSVDGDAGYEQYF
many - TRBJ1-1 TRBV6-6 TGTGCCAGCAGTTACCCTTCGTGGCCCGGAGGGATCACTGAAGCTTTCTTT CASSYPSWPGGITEAFF
many - TRBJ2-1 TRBV5-6 TGTGCCAGCAGCCCGAGGGTGTCTGAGCAGTTCTTC CASSPRVSEQFF
- - TRBJ2-5 TRBV29-1 TGCAGCGTCGCCGGGCCCCTCCAGGAGACCCAGTACTTC CSVAGPLQETQYF
- TRBD2 TRBJ2-5 TRBV12-3/TRBV12-4 TGTGCCAGCAGTTTAGCTAGCGGGCAAGAGACCCAGTACTTC CASSLASGQETQYF
- - TRBJ2-7 TRBV23-1 TGCGCCAGCAGGGCAGGGGAGGCGAGTTCCTACGAGCAGTACTTC CASRAGEASSYEQYF
- - TRBJ2-3 TRBV5-1 TGCGCCAGCAGCGCGCTCCAGGGTGCAGATACGCAGTATTTT CASSALQGADTQYF
- - TRBJ2-5 TRBV27 TGTGCCAGCAGTTCGCGGCTAGTAGGGTACGGGGAAGAGACCCAGTACTTC CASSSRLVGYGEETQYF
many - TRBJ1-5 TRBV6-5 TGTGCCAGCAGCATCACGGTACCTGCGAGCAATCAGCCCCAGCATTTT CASSITVPASNQPQHF
- - TRBJ1-5 TRBV6-2/TRBV6-3 TGTGCCAGCAGTTACATTTGGGACTATAGCAATCAGCCCCAGCATTTT CASSYIWDYSNQPQHF
few - TRBJ1-5 TRBV28 TGTGCCAGCAGTTTACCCTTGCAGCCCCAGCATTTT CASSLPLQPQHF
many - TRBJ2-4 TRBV25-1 TGTGCCAGCAGTGTTCGGACCCTGGGTGTCGGCAAAAACATTCAGTACTTC CASSVRTLGVGKNIQYF
few TRBD1 TRBJ1-1 TRBV12-3/TRBV12-4 TGTGCCAGCAGGGGACAGGGTGTATCGAACACTGAAGCTTTCTTT CASRGQGVSNTEAFF
- TRBD1 TRBJ2-1 TRBV10-3 TGTGCCATAAAACAGGGGCCTGAGTTCTTC CAIKQGPEFF
many - TRBJ1-1 TRBV12-3/TRBV12-4 TGTGCCAGCAGCCGACCCACGGCCACTGAAGCTTTCTTT CASSRPTATEAFF
many - TRBJ1-1 TRBV29-1 TGCAGCCTGCGACAGTCGAACACTGAAGCTTTCTTT CSLRQSNTEAFF
few - TRBJ2-2 TRBV9 TGTGCCAGCAGCGTAAGGGATTACACCGGGGAGCTGTTTTTT CASSVRDYTGELFF
many - TRBJ2-6 TRBV5-5 TGTGCCAGCAGCTTTTGGATGACTGGGGCCAACGTCCTGACTTTC CASSFWMTGANVLTF
many - TRBJ1-4 TRBV7-9 TGTGCCAGCAGCCCACCCATAGAGTACAGGGTGCCCGAAAAACTGTTTTTT CASSPPIEYRVPEKLFF
- - TRBJ1-3 TRBV12-2 - CASRFGRGISGNTIYF